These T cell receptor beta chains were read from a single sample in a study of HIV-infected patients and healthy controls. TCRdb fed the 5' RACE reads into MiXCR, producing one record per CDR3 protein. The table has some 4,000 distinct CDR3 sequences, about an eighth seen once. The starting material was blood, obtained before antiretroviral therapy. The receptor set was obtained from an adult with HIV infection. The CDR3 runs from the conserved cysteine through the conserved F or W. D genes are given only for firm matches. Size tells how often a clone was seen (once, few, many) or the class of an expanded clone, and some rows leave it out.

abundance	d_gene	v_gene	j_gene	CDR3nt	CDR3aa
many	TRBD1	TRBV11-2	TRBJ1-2	TGTGCCAGCAGCTTACAGGGGGTCAGTGGCTACACCTTC	CASSLQGVSGYTF
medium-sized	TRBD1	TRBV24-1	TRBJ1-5	TGTGCCACCAGTGAGGACAGGTTTGGGCCCCAGCATTTT	CATSEDRFGPQHF
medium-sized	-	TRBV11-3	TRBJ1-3	TGTGCCAGCAGCTTATACCTTCCGGACTTAACCGGGGTCTCTGGAAACACCATATATTTT	CASSLYLPDLTGVSGNTIYF
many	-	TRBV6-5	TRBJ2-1	TGTGCCAGCAGTCGAGGGACCGACAATGAGCAGTTCTTC	CASSRGTDNEQFF
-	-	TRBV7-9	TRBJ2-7	TGTGCCAGCAGCTCCTTCGGGCGGGACTCCTACGAGCAGTACTTC	CASSSFGRDSYEQYF
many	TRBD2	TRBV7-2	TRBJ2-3	TGTGCCAGCAGCCCCCACGCTAGCGGGAGCACAGATACGCAGTATTTT	CASSPHASGSTDTQYF
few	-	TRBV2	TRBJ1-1	TGTGCCGGCCATCGGGGAGGGGAGAACACTGAAGCTTTCTTT	CAGHRGGENTEAFF
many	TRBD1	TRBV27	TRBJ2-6	TGTGCCAGCTCGACTAGGACAGGGCTGAGGTCTGGGGCCAACGTCCTGACTTTC	CASSTRTGLRSGANVLTF
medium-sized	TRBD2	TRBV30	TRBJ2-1	TGTGCCTGGAGTCCGACTAGCGGGGTTTACAATGAGCAGTTCTTC	CAWSPTSGVYNEQFF
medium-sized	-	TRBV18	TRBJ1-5	TGTGCCAGCTCACCAAGTGGCCCCAATCAGCCCCAGCATTTT	CASSPSGPNQPQHF
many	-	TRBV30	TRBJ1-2	TGTGCCTGGACAGGAGGGACGACAACCTATGGCTACACCTTC	CAWTGGTTTYGYTF
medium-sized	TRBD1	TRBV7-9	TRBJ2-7	TGTGCCAGCAGCCCGAGGGGGCAGGGGAGCTCCTACGAGCAGTACTTC	CASSPRGQGSSYEQYF
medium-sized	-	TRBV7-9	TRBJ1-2	TGTGCCAGCAGCTCGCTCGGGCTTGGGGGCGCAGCTAACTATGGCTACACCTTC	CASSSLGLGGAANYGYTF
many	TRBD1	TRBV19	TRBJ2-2	TGTGCCAGTAGTATCTCCGGGACAGGGCACACCGGGGAGCTGTTTTTT	CASSISGTGHTGELFF
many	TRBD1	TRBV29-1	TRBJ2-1	TGCAGCGTTGAAGGGGGACAGGAGAAACAATCCTACAATGAGCAGTTCTTC	CSVEGGQEKQSYNEQFF
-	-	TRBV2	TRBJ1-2	TGTGCCACCAGGGGAGATACTAACTATGGCTACACCTTC	CATRGDTNYGYTF
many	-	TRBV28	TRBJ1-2	TGTGCCAGCATTTCCCCAGGCGCGGGTGGCTACACCTTC	CASISPGAGGYTF
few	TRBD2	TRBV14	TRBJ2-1	TGTGCCAGCAGCCAAGATCTCCGGGGAAGGACTAGCGTGAGGAATGAGCAGTTCTTC	CASSQDLRGRTSVRNEQFF
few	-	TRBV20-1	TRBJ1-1	TGCAGTGCTAGAGATCAGGCAGGAACAGACACTGAAGCTTTCTTT	CSARDQAGTDTEAFF
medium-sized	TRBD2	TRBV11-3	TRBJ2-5	TGTGCCAGCAGCTACCTAGCGGGAGCAGAGACCCAGTACTTC	CASSYLAGAETQYF
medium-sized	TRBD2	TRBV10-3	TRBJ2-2	TGTGCCATCAGGGGGACTAGCGGCACCGGGGAGCTGTTTTTT	CAIRGTSGTGELFF
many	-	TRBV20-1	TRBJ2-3	TGCAGTGCTATACGGACGGCTAGCACAGATACGCAGTATTTT	CSAIRTASTDTQYF
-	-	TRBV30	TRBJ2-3	TGTGCCTGGAGTCCAGGACACCTCACAGATACGCAGTATTTT	CAWSPGHLTDTQYF
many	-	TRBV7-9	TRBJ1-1	TGTGCCAGCAGCCCCTGGGGGGGGGCGCAGACTGAAGCTTTCTTT	CASSPWGGAQTEAFF
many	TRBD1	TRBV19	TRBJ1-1	TGTGCCAGTACCCCGAGAGGACAGGGTGAAGCTTTCTTT	CASTPRGQGEAFF
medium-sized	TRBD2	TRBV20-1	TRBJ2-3	TGCAGTGCTCGGGCTAGCGGGAGGGGTGGGCAGTATTTT	CSARASGRGGQYF
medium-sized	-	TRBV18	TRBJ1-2	TGTGCCAGCTCGGGCCAGGGCTATGGCTACACCTTC	CASSGQGYGYTF
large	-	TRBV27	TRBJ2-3	TGTGCCAGAAAAGACCGGGGAACTAGCACAGATACGCAGTATTTT	CARKDRGTSTDTQYF
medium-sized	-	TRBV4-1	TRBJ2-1	TGCGCCAGCAGCCAAGGTATGGCTGAGCAGTTCTTC	CASSQGMAEQFF
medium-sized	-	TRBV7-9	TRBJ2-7	TGTGCCAGCAGCTTAGCGCGAACAGGCTACGAGCAGTACTTC	CASSLARTGYEQYF
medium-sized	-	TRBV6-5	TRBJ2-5	TGTGCCAGCAGCACGACAGAAGAGACCCAGTACTTC	CASSTTEETQYF
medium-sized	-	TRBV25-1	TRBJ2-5	TGTGCCAGCAGTGAATTTCGGTGGGGTGCCCAAGAGACCCAGTACTTC	CASSEFRWGAQETQYF
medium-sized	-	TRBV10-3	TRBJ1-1	TGTGCCATCACTCTAGAGGGGCACACTGAAGCTTTCTTT	CAITLEGHTEAFF
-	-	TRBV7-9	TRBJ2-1	TGTGCCAGCAGCCCCCCCCCGCGCGGGGCCACTAAATTTTACAATGAGCAGTTCTTC	CASSPPPRGATKFYNEQFF
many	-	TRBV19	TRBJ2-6	TGTGCCAGTAGTATCCCCTCGCGTTCTGGGGCCAACGTCCTGACTTTC	CASSIPSRSGANVLTF
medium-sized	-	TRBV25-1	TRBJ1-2	TGTGCCAGCAGTATACCTTCGCGTGGCTACACCTTC	CASSIPSRGYTF
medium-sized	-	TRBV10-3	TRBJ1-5	TGTGCCATCAGTGAGTCTGGAGACGGGAGGAATCAGCCCCAGCATTTT	CAISESGDGRNQPQHF
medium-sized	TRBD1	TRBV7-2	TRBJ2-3	TGTGCCAGCAGCTTACTCGGACAGGGTGAAGATACGCAGTATTTT	CASSLLGQGEDTQYF
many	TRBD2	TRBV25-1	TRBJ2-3	TGTGCCACCACTAGCGGGGGATACACAGATACGCAGTATTTT	CATTSGGYTDTQYF
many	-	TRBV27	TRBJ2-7	TGTGCCAGCAGTTTGGGTGTCGCCTACGAGCAGTACTTC	CASSLGVAYEQYF
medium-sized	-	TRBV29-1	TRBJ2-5	TGCAGCGTAGCGACAGGTCGTCAAGAGACCCAGTACTTC	CSVATGRQETQYF
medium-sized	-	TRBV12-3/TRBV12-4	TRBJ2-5	TGTGCCAGCAGTTCCCGGGACCCTGGACAAGAGACCCAGTACTTC	CASSSRDPGQETQYF
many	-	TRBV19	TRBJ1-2	TGTGCCAGTAGTGTCGACACTGGCTACACCTTC	CASSVDTGYTF
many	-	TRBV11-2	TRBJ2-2	TGTGCCAGCAGCTTCTTGTGGACGGACACCGGGGAGCTGTTTTTT	CASSFLWTDTGELFF
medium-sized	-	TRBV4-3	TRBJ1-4	TGCGCCAGCAGCCAAGAAGAAGCAACTAATGAAAAACTGTTTTTT	CASSQEEATNEKLFF
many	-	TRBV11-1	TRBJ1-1	TGTGCCAGCAGCCTACAGGGTGCCGCTGAAGCTTTCTTT	CASSLQGAAEAFF
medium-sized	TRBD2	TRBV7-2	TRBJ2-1	TGTGCCAGCAGCTCGGGACTAGCGGGAGGAGGGATCAATGAGCAGTTCTTC	CASSSGLAGGGINEQFF
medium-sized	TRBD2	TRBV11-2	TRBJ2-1	TGTGCCAGCAGCGCAGGATACGGACTAGCGGCTTACAATGAGCAGTTCTTC	CASSAGYGLAAYNEQFF